The sequence of this T cell receptor (beta chain) was determined in a study of blood T cell repertoires in COVID-19. Across the whole study: Sites in the United States, Italy and Spain provided acute and convalescent COVID-19 samples. T cells, B-cell-depleted T cells, or PBMCs provided the cDNA or gDNA that served as material.

From germline, CDR1 is LGHDT and CDR2 YNNKEL (reference sequence). V dropped 4 bases and J dropped 0 bases, with 16 bases sitting between them. The CDR3 has 16 amino acids. Authors' processing steps: By means of reference gene primer amplification, nucleated cell counts were estimated. Generated by immunoSEQ multiplex PCR, the TCRdb table keeps only in-frame clones and is missing some. The V and J calls and clone size are taken from that table; D and trimming were inferred from the DNA. The sample yields fewer than 250,000 clones, around 84% seen once. Sequenced: peripheral blood. The genes are TRBV3-1 (or the pseudogene TRBV3-2) and TRBJ2-7; a weak D match, TRBD2 (6 bases). The receptor's source is a man aged 30 to 45 with active or convalescent COVID-19. Here the CDR3 reads CASSRTSSVSSYEQYF. The CDR3 region has the DNA TGTGCCAGCAGCCGCACATCTAGCGTCAGCTCCTACGAGCAGTACTTC.